This TCR beta chain was observed in a study of regulatory T cells in long-lasting Graves disease. This clonotype showed up just a few times. Arm-PCR of CDR3 regions and iRepertoire HTBI primers were used to build TCR beta libraries. Authors' processing steps: The samples yielded 62 TRBV and more than eleven TRBJ segments. A single record per CDR3 protein comes from TCRdb applying MiXCR to the multiplex PCR reads. V and J calls and clone size were set by TCRdb, not the authors. The sample carries around 450,000 distinct CDR3 sequences, under 25% recorded once. The CDR3 consists of 16 residues. From germline, CDR1 is SGHRS and CDR2 YFSETQ. V lost 0 bases and J lost 4, with 16 bases in between. The time point is: persistent/refractory GD, antithyroid drugs over 5 years with positive TRAb. PBMC RNA served as the TCR library source.

The rearrangement uses TRBV5-1 and TRBJ2-5; tentatively, D is TRBD1 or TRBD2 (5 bases each). Sequenced material: peripheral blood mononuclear cells (PBMCs), taken when the disease was refractory, from a patient treated with antithyroid drugs. The sequence was obtained from a female donor with Graves disease. CDR3 sequence (DNA): TGCGCCAGCAGCTTGGCCGAGGGGAATGGTGTAGAGACCCAGTACTTC. Translation gives CASSLAEGNGVETQYF.